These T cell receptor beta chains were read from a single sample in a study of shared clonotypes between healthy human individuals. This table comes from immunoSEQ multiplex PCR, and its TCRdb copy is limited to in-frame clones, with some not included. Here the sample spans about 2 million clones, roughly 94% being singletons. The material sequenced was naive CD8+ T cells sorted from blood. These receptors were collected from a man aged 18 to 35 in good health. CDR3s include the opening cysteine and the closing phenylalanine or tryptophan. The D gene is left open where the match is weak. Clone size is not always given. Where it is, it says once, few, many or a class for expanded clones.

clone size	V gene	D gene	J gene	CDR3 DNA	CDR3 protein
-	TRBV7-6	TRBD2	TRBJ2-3	TGTGCCAGCAGCCCGGGACTAGCAGGGAGCACAGATACGCAGTATTTT	CASSPGLAGSTDTQYF
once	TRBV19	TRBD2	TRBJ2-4	TGTGCCAGTAGCCAACAGACTAGCGGGAGGGACAAAAACATTCAGTACTTC	CASSQQTSGRDKNIQYF
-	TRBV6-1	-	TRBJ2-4	TGTGCCAGCGGTGACAGGGCCAAAAACATTCAGTACTTC	CASGDRAKNIQYF
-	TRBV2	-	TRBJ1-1	TGTGCCAGCAGTGTGGGGACAGAAGCTTTCTTT	CASSVGTEAFF
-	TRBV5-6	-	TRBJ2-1	TGTGCCAGCAGCTTGGGACCGGATGAGCAGTTCTTC	CASSLGPDEQFF
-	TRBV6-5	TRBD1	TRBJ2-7	TGTGCCAGCAGTTACGACAGGGCAACCTACGAGCAGTACTTC	CASSYDRATYEQYF
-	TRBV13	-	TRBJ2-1	TGTGCCAGCAGCTCCCTCGCCTACAATGAGCAGTTCTTC	CASSSLAYNEQFF
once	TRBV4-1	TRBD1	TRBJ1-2	TGCGCCAGCAGCCACGGGACAGGGGGCGACTATGGCTACACCTTC	CASSHGTGGDYGYTF
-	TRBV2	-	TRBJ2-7	TGTGCCAGCAAACTCTCCCCAGCTCTCTCCTACGAGCAGTACTTC	CASKLSPALSYEQYF
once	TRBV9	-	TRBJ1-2	TGTGCCAGCAGTTGGAGCAACTATGGCTACACCTTC	CASSWSNYGYTF
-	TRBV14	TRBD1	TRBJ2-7	TGTGCCAGCAGCCAAGACCCTGACAGGGACGAGCAGTACTTC	CASSQDPDRDEQYF
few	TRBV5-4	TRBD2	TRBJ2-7	TGTGCCAGCAGCTCGGGACTAGCCTACGAGCAGTACTTC	CASSSGLAYEQYF
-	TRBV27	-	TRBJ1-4	TGTGCCAGCAGTCCTCTAGGGGATGAAAAACTGTTTTTT	CASSPLGDEKLFF
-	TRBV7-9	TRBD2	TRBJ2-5	TGTGCCAGCAGCTTCAATAGCGGGGGGGAAGAGACCCAGTACTTC	CASSFNSGGEETQYF
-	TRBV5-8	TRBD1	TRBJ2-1	TGTGCCAGCAGCTTCGGACAGGCCAGCTCCTACAATGAGCAGTTCTTC	CASSFGQASSYNEQFF
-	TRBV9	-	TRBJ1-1	TGTGCCAGCAGCCCCAAGACGGCTTGGGACACTGAAGCTTTCTTT	CASSPKTAWDTEAFF
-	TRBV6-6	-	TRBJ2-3	TGTGCCAGCAGTTACTCCCCTGTTAGATATACAGATACGCAGTATTTT	CASSYSPVRYTDTQYF
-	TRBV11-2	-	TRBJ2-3	TGTGCCAGCAGCTTAGTACCCTGGTTCGAAAGCACAGATACGCAGTATTTT	CASSLVPWFESTDTQYF
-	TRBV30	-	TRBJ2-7	TGTGCCTGGAGTTCTGGTAGCGGTTACGAGCAGTACTTC	CAWSSGSGYEQYF
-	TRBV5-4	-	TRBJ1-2	TGTGCCAGCAGCAGCATCTATGGCTACACCTTC	CASSSIYGYTF
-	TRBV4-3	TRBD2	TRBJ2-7	TGCGCCAGCAGCCCTCTACTGGCGGGAGGGCCGGGCTCCTACGAGCAGTACTTC	CASSPLLAGGPGSYEQYF
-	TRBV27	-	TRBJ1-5	TGTGCCAGCAGTTTATCGGGGGGGGTCAATCAGCCCCAGCATTTT	CASSLSGGVNQPQHF
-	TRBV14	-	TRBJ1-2	TGTGCCAGCAGCCAAGATTTGAGTCCTAACTATGGCTACACCTTC	CASSQDLSPNYGYTF
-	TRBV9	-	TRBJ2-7	TGTGCCAGCAGCGCCACCTTGGGGGACGAGCAGTACTTC	CASSATLGDEQYF
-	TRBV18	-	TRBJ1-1	TGTGCCAGCTCACCAGGACACTTGAACACTGAAGCTTTCTTT	CASSPGHLNTEAFF
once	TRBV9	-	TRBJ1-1	TGTGCCAGCAGCCCCGAGGGGGGGCAAGCTTTCTTT	CASSPEGGQAFF
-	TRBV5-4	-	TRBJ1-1	TGTGCCAGCAGCTCCTCGATCCCAGGGAGGAACACTGAAGCTTTCTTT	CASSSSIPGRNTEAFF
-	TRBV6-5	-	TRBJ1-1	TGTGCCAGCAGTTTGGGGGCTGGCACTGAAGCTTTCTTT	CASSLGAGTEAFF
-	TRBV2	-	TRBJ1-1	TGTGCCAGCAGTGCCCTACAGGGCATGAACACTGAAGCTTTCTTT	CASSALQGMNTEAFF
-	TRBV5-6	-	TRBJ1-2	TGTGCCAGCAGCTTGCTTTACCTGGCGGTATACACCTTC	CASSLLYLAVYTF
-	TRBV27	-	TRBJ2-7	TGTGCCAGCAGTTTATCTACGACAGGTCACTACGAGCAGTACTTC	CASSLSTTGHYEQYF
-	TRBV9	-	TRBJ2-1	TGTGCCAGCAGCGTAGGAATGTCCGGGATAAGCGCCGACAATGAGCAGTTCTTC	CASSVGMSGISADNEQFF
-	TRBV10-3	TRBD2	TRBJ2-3	TGTGCCATCAGTGAAACGGGACTAGCGGCGGGGTCGGATACGCAGTATTTT	CAISETGLAAGSDTQYF
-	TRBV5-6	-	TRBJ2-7	TGTGCCAGCAGCCCCTCCCCAGGTTTCTACGAGCAGTACTTC	CASSPSPGFYEQYF
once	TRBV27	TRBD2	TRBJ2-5	TGTGCCAGCAGTCCGGGACTAGCGGGAGTATCCCAAGAGACCCAGTACTTC	CASSPGLAGVSQETQYF
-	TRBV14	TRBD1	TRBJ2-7	TGTGCCAGCAGCCCCGGGACAGGGTACAACGAGCAGTACTTC	CASSPGTGYNEQYF
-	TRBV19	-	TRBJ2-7	TGTGCCAGTAGTAACTCCTACGAGCAGTACTTC	CASSNSYEQYF
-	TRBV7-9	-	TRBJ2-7	TGTGCCAGCAGCCTAGTTGGAGACGAGCAGTACTTC	CASSLVGDEQYF
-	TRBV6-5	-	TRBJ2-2	TGTGCCAGCAGTTACGGTCAGGGTGCCGGGGAGCTGTTTTTT	CASSYGQGAGELFF
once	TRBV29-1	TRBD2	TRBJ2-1	TGCAGCGTTGAAGGGGGACTAGCGGGGGCTTCCTACAATGAGCAGTTCTTC	CSVEGGLAGASYNEQFF
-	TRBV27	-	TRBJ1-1	TGTGCCAGCAGTTTAGGTCGGGGAACCACTGAAGCTTTCTTT	CASSLGRGTTEAFF
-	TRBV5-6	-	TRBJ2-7	TGTGCCAGCAGCTGGGGGGTACAGGACTACGAGCAGTACTTC	CASSWGVQDYEQYF
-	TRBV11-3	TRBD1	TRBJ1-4	TGTGCCAGCAGCTTAGATCGGGGACAGGCACGGAGTGAAAAACTGTTTTTT	CASSLDRGQARSEKLFF
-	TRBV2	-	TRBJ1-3	TGTGCCAGCAGTGAAGAGGGGCGCCCTTCTGGAAACACCATATATTTT	CASSEEGRPSGNTIYF
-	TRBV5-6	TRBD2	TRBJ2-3	TGTGCCAGCAGCTTGGCCGTAGCGGGAGGCCTCACAGATACGCAGTATTTT	CASSLAVAGGLTDTQYF
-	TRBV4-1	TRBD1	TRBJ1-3	TGCGCCAGCAGCCAAGGACAGGGACCCTCTGGAAACACCATATATTTT	CASSQGQGPSGNTIYF
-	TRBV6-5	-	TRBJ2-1	TGTGCCAGCAGCTACCTGGGCGGAGGTCTCTACAATGAGCAGTTCTTC	CASSYLGGGLYNEQFF
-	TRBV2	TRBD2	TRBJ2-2	TGTGCCAGCAGTGAACTGGCGGGAGGGCCGGGAACCGGGGAGCTGTTTTTT	CASSELAGGPGTGELFF
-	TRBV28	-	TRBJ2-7	TGTGCCAGCAGTTTCCGGGGGTACGAGCAGTACTTC	CASSFRGYEQYF
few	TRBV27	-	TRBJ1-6	TGTGCCAGCAGTTTACGGCAGTCCAATTCACCCCTCCACTTT	CASSLRQSNSPLHF
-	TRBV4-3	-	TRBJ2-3	TGCGCCAGCAGCCAAGCCTACTTTGCGGAACCCACAGATACGCAGTATTTT	CASSQAYFAEPTDTQYF
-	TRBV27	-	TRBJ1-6	TGTGCCAGCAGTTTGAAGGGCTCCTATAATTCACCCCTCCACTTT	CASSLKGSYNSPLHF